This entry lists 11 T cell receptor beta chains sequenced from one sample in a study of cytomegalovirus exposure and HLA in healthy donors. The PCR had 60 Vbeta and 13 Jbeta primers. Generated by immunoSEQ multiplex PCR, the TCRdb table keeps only in-frame clones and is missing some. The sample contains 90,000 or so clones, 55% to 85% of which appear only once. Sequencing was performed on PBMCs. These receptors were collected from a woman aged 18-30 years in good health and CMV-seropositive.

J is TRBJ2-6 and V is TRBV5-1; 8 nucleotides agree with TRBD2. Trimming removed 0 bases from V and 0 bases from J; junction bases left unmatched: 2. CDR3 size: 17 residues. The germline V gene encodes CDR1 SGHRS and CDR2 YFSETQ. The DNA of the CDR3 is TGCGCCAGCAGCTTGGCGGGAGGGCTCTCTGGGGCCAACGTCCTGACTTTC. The encoded protein is CASSLAGGLSGANVLTF.

V gene TRBV11-2 combines with J gene TRBJ2-5; 7 bases fit TRBD1. The CDR3 loop spans 14 amino acids. Losses at the gene ends were 5 bases for V and 4 bases for J; bases not matched to a gene: 7. Per germline, CDR1 SGHAT and CDR2 FQNNGV. The chain's CDR3 is CASSIRTGRETQYF. CDR3 nucleotide sequence: TGTGCCAGCAGCATTCGGACAGGACGAGAGACCCAGTACTTC. The variable domain in full, with the rest retrieved from reference TRBV11-2 and TRBJ2-5, is EAGVAQSPRYKIIEKRQSVAFWCNPISGHATLYWYQQILGQGPKLLIQFQNNGVVDDSQLPKDRFSAERLKGVDSTLKIQPAKLEDSAVYLCASSIRTGRETQYFGPGTRLLVL.

In its sample, this clone was seen once. The rearrangement joins TRBV7-8 to TRBJ2-2; unclear D gene. Germline V gene data show CDR1 as SGHVS and CDR2 as FQNEAQ. The V end was cut by 5 bases, the J end by 0 bases, with 13 bases between. The CDR3 loop spans 16 amino acids. The CDR3 coding sequence is TGTGCCAGCAGCACTGACGTCCAGGCGAACACCGGGGAGCTGTTTTTT. Translated: CASSTDVQANTGELFF.

This chain links TRBV5-1 with TRBJ2-3; 11 bases are a match to TRBD2. Looked up from germline, CDR1 is SGHRS and CDR2 is YFSETQ. The CDR3 runs to 18 residues. V shed 0 bases, J shed 0 bases, and the junction held 6 bases outside the gene matches. Written as DNA, the CDR3 is TGCGCCAGCAGCTTGGATCCTAGCGGGAGGACTAGCACAGATACGCAGTATTTT. This sequence encodes CASSLDPSGRTSTDTQYF.

The rearrangement joins TRBV10-2 to TRBJ1-1, with a weak D call TRBD1 (6 bases). V was pared by 8 bases and J by 1 base, with 11 bases between. This CDR3 is built from 13 residues. The germline V gene has CDR1 WSHSY and CDR2 SAAADI. This CDR3 reads CASSTGPNTEAFF. The CDR3 DNA reads TGCGCCAGCTCGACAGGACCGAACACTGAAGCTTTCTTT.

The V call is TRBV18, the J call TRBJ2-5; 12 nucleotides align to TRBD2. J was trimmed by 1 base and V by 3 bases; bases with no gene match: 0. CDR1 and CDR2 (germline): KGHSH, LQKENI. CDR3 length: 15 residues. The CDR3 nucleotides read TGTGCCAGCTCACCGGGACTAGCGGGCCAAGAGACCCAGTACTTC. It yields the protein CASSPGLAGQETQYF.

The chain uses TRBV6-5 and TRBJ1-4, with D possibly matching TRBD1 (5 bases). CDR1 and CDR2 (germline): MNHEY, SVGAGI. This CDR3 comprises 15 residues. Trimming left V 6 bases short and J 2 bases short, with 13 bases between. The CDR3 loop is CASSPGFFTNEKLFF. In DNA, the CDR3 is TGTGCCAGCAGCCCAGGGTTCTTCACTAATGAAAAACTGTTTTTT.

The chain carries TRBV4-2 and TRBJ1-1; 10 positions match TRBD1. The CDR3 extends over 16 amino acids. Per germline, CDR1 LGHNA and CDR2 YNFKEQ. V was pared by 1 base and J by 7 bases, with 9 bases of the junction left unmatched. CDR3 in amino acids: CASSQAPTGGSDEAFF. As DNA, the CDR3 is TGTGCCAGCAGCCAAGCGCCGACAGGGGGCTCCGATGAAGCTTTCTTT.

The chain couples TRBV18 to TRBJ2-1; 9 nucleotides agree with TRBD2. The ends lost 3 bases at V and 6 bases at J; junction bases unmatched: 9. Germline CDR1 and CDR2: KGHSH and LQKENI. This CDR3 spans 16 amino acids. CDR3 residues: CASSPLLAGAGNEQFF. CDR3 DNA sequence: TGTGCCAGCTCACCCCTTTTAGCGGGGGCCGGCAATGAGCAGTTCTTC.

The V gene is TRBV5-5, the J gene TRBJ1-5; 9 bases fit TRBD1. The V gene's germline CDR1 is SGHKS and CDR2 YYEKEE (reference sequence). CDR3 length: 18 residues. V shed 4 bases and J 4 bases; nucleotides not matched to a gene: 15. The chain's CDR3 is CASSKQLRDRVVNQPQHF. The DNA for the CDR3 is TGTGCCAGCAGCAAGCAACTCCGGGACAGGGTAGTAAATCAGCCCCAGCATTTT.

The J gene is TRBJ1-1, the V gene TRBV7-9, with 8 bases fitting TRBD1. V lost 1 base and J lost 4; bases outside the gene matches: 8. CDR3 length: 16 amino acids. Germline V gives CDR1 SEHNR, CDR2 FQNEAQ (reference sequence). The CDR3 loop reads CASSLGGAGGFTEAFF. The CDR3 DNA reads TGTGCCAGCAGCTTAGGGGGGGCAGGGGGCTTCACTGAAGCTTTCTTT.